Below, 27 T cell receptor beta chains from the same sample are listed, as sequenced in a study of CD8 T cells in Susac syndrome. An input of roughly 0.5 to 1 ug of RNA was subjected to reverse transcription using random hexamers. TCRdb passed the immunoSEQ multiplex PCR reads through MiXCR, listing each CDR3 protein once. Among approximately 190,000 distinct CDR3 sequences listed, 90% to 97% were seen once. Sequenced material: CD4+ T cells from PBMCs. The receptors stem from a human donor with Susac syndrome.

This chain connects TRBV7-2 to TRBJ1-5; the D gene is possibly TRBD1 (5 bases). V shed 5 bases and J shed 0 bases, with 11 bases lying between them. This CDR3 region has 15 residues. The germline CDR1 and CDR2 sequences are SGHTA and FQGNSA. The CDR3 coding sequence is TGTGCCAGCAGCCCCGGGGGGGATAGCAATCAGCCCCAGCATTTT. Protein product: CASSPGGDSNQPQHF.

This chain uses TRBV7-7 with TRBJ2-5; perhaps TRBD1 as D (5 bases). V was trimmed by 5 bases and J by 2 bases, leaving 24 bases between them. Per germline, CDR1 SSHAT and CDR2 FNYEAQ (reference sequence). The CDR3 runs to 18 residues. CDR3 DNA: TGTGCCAGCAGCCCCGGCGGAGCCCTTGTAGGACAACAAGAGACCCAGTACTTC. It encodes CASSPGGALVGQQETQYF.

The chain couples TRBV4-3 to TRBJ1-1; TRBD1 agrees at 8 bases. CDR3 size: 14 residues. Germline-derived CDR1 and CDR2 are LGHNA and YSLEER. After removal of 3 bases from V and 6 bases from J, the junction contained 6 bases not matched to a gene. For the CDR3, the DNA is TGCGCCAGCAGCCAGCAGGGGGCTGGCGCTGAAGCTTTCTTT. Protein: CASSQQGAGAEAFF.

The rearrangement uses TRBV5-1 and TRBJ2-3, with D hard to call. This CDR3 is built from 14 residues. Germline assignment: CDR1 SGHRS and CDR2 YFSETQ. Trimming removed 0 bases at V and 2 bases at J, with 7 bases between. This chain's CDR3 is CASSLAGITDTQYF. CDR3 bases: TGCGCCAGCAGCTTGGCCGGTATCACAGATACGCAGTATTTT.

The V and J genes are TRBV9 and TRBJ2-5; D is perhaps TRBD1 (5 bases). CDR1 and CDR2 (germline): SGDLS, YYNGEE. V dropped 0 bases and J dropped 6 bases, with 12 bases sitting between them. The CDR3 runs 14 residues. The CDR3 reads CASSVAGAEKTQYF. The CDR3 DNA reads TGTGCCAGCAGCGTAGCTGGGGCCGAAAAGACCCAGTACTTC.

V usage is TRBV5-4 and J usage is TRBJ2-3, with 7 nucleotides matching TRBD1. CDR1 is SGHNT and CDR2 is YYREEE in the germline V gene (reference sequence). This CDR3 has 15 amino acids. V shed 3 bases, J shed 0 bases, and the junction held 4 bases outside the gene matches. CDR3 nucleotide sequence: TGTGCCAGCAGCTCCCGACAGGGAAGCACAGATACGCAGTATTTT. Translation gives CASSSRQGSTDTQYF.

The V and J genes are TRBV5-1 and TRBJ2-1; D unresolved. Germline CDR1 reads SGHRS; CDR2 reads YFSETQ. V was cut by 3 bases and J by 7 bases, with 5 bases left in between. CDR3 size: 11 residues. Here the CDR3 reads CASSSRNEQFF. Here the CDR3 DNA reads TGCGCCAGCAGCTCCCGGAATGAGCAGTTCTTC.

This CDR3 reads CASSNSWTGDYGYTF. As DNA, the CDR3 is TGTGCCAGCAGCAATTCCTGGACAGGCGACTATGGCTACACCTTC. V is TRBV6-5 and J is TRBJ1-2, with TRBD1 identical over 7 bases. Trimming cost V 6 bases and J 3 bases; bases outside gene matches: 10. Germline V CDR1 and CDR2: MNHEY, SVGAGI. This CDR3 is built from 15 residues.

This sequence joins TRBV5-6 and TRBJ2-3, with a tentative D call TRBD2 (6 bases). This CDR3 spans 12 amino acids. V dropped 7 bases and J dropped 12 bases, with 18 bases sitting between them. Germline CDR1 reads SGHDT; CDR2 reads YYEEEE. The CDR3 loop is CASGLGTPVQYF. Written as DNA, the CDR3 is TGTGCCAGCGGGCTAGGGACTCCGGTCCAGTATTTT.

The chain carries TRBV6-2 or TRBV6-3 and TRBJ1-1; D not resolved. V was shortened by 6 bases and J by 3 bases, with 11 bases between the two germline ends. This CDR3 has 13 amino acids. Germline values: CDR1 MNHEY, CDR2 SVGEGT. CDR3 amino acids: CASSPEVDTEAFF. Written as DNA, the CDR3 is TGTGCCAGCAGCCCGGAGGTGGACACTGAAGCTTTCTTT.

This clonotype was detected only once. The chain is built from TRBV3-1 and TRBJ1-1, with D perhaps matching TRBD1 (6 bases). This CDR3 contains 14 residues. V was trimmed by 2 bases and J by 6 bases, leaving 13 bases between them. The V gene's germline CDR1 is LGHDT and CDR2 YNNKEL (reference sequence). The CDR3 DNA reads TGTGCCAGCAGCCAAATGGGGGACAACTCTGAAGCTTTCTTT. Translated, it gives CASSQMGDNSEAFF.

The chain employs TRBV20-1 and TRBJ2-4; D could derive from TRBD1 or TRBD2 (5 bases each). Germline-derived CDR1 and CDR2 are DFQATT and SNEGSKA (reference sequence). The V end lost 2 bases, the J end lost 0 bases, and 11 bases lay between the germline ends. This CDR3 spans 15 amino acids. The CDR3, as DNA: TGCAGTGCTAGACCTGAGGGGATAGCCAAAAACATTCAGTACTTC. Its protein is CSARPEGIAKNIQYF.

This rearrangement joins TRBV19 to TRBJ1-3; D remains unclear. The V and J ends lost 9 bases and 7 bases respectively, with 10 bases between them. CDR3 size: 11 residues. Germline CDR1 LNHDA, CDR2 SQIVND (reference sequence). The CDR3 loop is CASQLRNTIYF. CDR3 nucleotide sequence: TGTGCCAGCCAGCTACGGAACACCATATATTTT.

The CDR3 DNA reads TGTGCCAGCAGCTTATTTGCTAGCGGGGGGGCGGCAGATACGCAGTATTTT. It is translated as CASSLFASGGAADTQYF. The chain combines TRBV7-2 with TRBJ2-3; TRBD2 matches at 12 bases. Germline-derived CDR1 and CDR2 are SGHTA and FQGNSA. V shed 2 bases and J 4 bases; nucleotides not matched to a gene: 7. The CDR3 loop spans 17 amino acids. The complete variable domain, with remaining parts taken from reference TRBV7-2 and TRBJ2-3, reads GAGVSQSPSNKVTEKGKDVELRCDPISGHTALYWYRQSLGQGLEFLIYFQGNSAPDKSGLPSDRFSAERTGGSVSTLTIQRTQQEDSAVYLCASSLFASGGAADTQYFGPGTRLTVL.

The chain joins TRBV9 to TRBJ2-1, with TRBD1 as a possible D gene (6 bases). The CDR3 extends over 12 amino acids. The V and J ends lost 3 bases and 10 bases respectively, with 11 bases between them. Germline-derived CDR1 and CDR2 are SGDLS and YYNGEE. The CDR3 is CASSAPQGEQFF. As DNA, the CDR3 is TGTGCCAGCAGCGCTCCACAGGGAGAGCAGTTCTTC.

The CDR3 bases are TGTGCCAGCAGCCAAGACCCGGGGGGTCACAATGAGCAGTTCTTC. Translated: CASSQDPGGHNEQFF. The chain carries TRBV4-2 and TRBJ2-1, with TRBD2 identical over 7 bases. Trimming at V came to 0 bases and at J to 5 bases, leaving 4 bases not matched to a gene. The germline V gene has CDR1 LGHNA and CDR2 YNFKEQ. The CDR3 spans 15 residues.

V is TRBV12-3 or TRBV12-4 and J is TRBJ1-5; unclear D gene. V gave up 6 bases and J gave up 4 bases, with 10 bases separating them. The CDR3 has 13 amino acids. The CDR3, as DNA: TGTGCCAGCAGCCTCAACGAGAATCAGCCCCAGCATTTT. It codes for CASSLNENQPQHF.

This rearrangement joins TRBV29-1 to TRBJ2-1; the D call may be TRBD1 or TRBD2 (5 bases each). V was clipped by 6 bases and J by 7 bases, with 19 bases between them. In germline, CDR1 is SQVTM, CDR2 ANQGSEA. The CDR3 runs to 14 residues. CDR3 loop: CSVPPGAWGNEQFF. The CDR3 DNA follows: TGCAGCGTCCCTCCCGGGGCGTGGGGGAATGAGCAGTTCTTC.

This clonotype was detected only once. J is TRBJ1-1 and V is TRBV5-1; no reliable D call. V was cut by 0 bases and J by 1 base, with 4 bases left in between. This CDR3 is built from 13 residues. Germline CDR1 is SGHRS and CDR2 is YFSETQ. The CDR3 loop is CASSLAGNTEAFF. As DNA, the CDR3 is TGCGCCAGCAGCTTGGCAGGGAACACTGAAGCTTTCTTT.

The chain is built from TRBV2 and TRBJ2-7, with 11 bases lining up with TRBD2. CDR1 and CDR2 from the germline V gene are SNHLY and FYNNEI. V shed 8 bases, J shed 4 bases, and the junction held 10 bases outside the gene matches. The CDR3 is made up of 15 amino acids. The CDR3 region has the DNA TGTGCCAGCGAGGAGGTAGCGGGGGGGCAGTACGAGCAGTACTTC. This translates into CASEEVAGGQYEQYF.

The chain couples TRBV7-2 to TRBJ2-5; TRBD1 matches at 7 bases. J lost 2 bases, V lost 7 bases, and 10 bases had no gene match. The germline CDR1 and CDR2 sequences are SGHTA and FQGNSA. This CDR3 region has 15 residues. The CDR3 here is CASNARDRLQETQYF. CDR3 bases: TGTGCCAGCAACGCCCGGGACAGACTACAAGAGACCCAGTACTTC.

This chain links TRBV3-1 with TRBJ1-1; the D is unclear. Germline assignment: CDR1 LGHDT and CDR2 YNNKEL (reference sequence). The ends were cut back, 2 bases at V and 10 bases at J, with 20 bases in the middle. The CDR3 length is 15 residues. The CDR3 DNA follows: TGTGCCAGCAGCCAAAGTCCCAGTCCTCACCAAGGAGCTTTCTTT. This translates into CASSQSPSPHQGAFF.

This chain connects TRBV6-2 or TRBV6-3 to TRBJ2-2; D is uncertain. V lost 1 base to trimming and J lost 2 bases, with 11 bases between them. This CDR3 comprises 16 residues. Germline V gene lookup returns CDR1 MNHEY and CDR2 SVGEGT. CDR3 bases: TGTGCCAGCAGTTACTTTAAAGGCAGCAACACCGGGGAGCTGTTTTTT. Translation: CASSYFKGSNTGELFF.

In DNA form, the CDR3 reads TGTGCCAGCAGTGACCAGGGTTGGGGCAATCAGCCCCAGCATTTT. This sequence encodes CASSDQGWGNQPQHF. The V gene is TRBV6-1, the J gene TRBJ1-5; the D gene is possibly TRBD1 (5 bases). The CDR3 covers 15 residues. Germline V CDR1 and CDR2: MNHNS, SASEGT. The V and J ends lost 3 bases and 2 bases respectively, with 11 bases between them.

This clonotype was detected once. The chain carries TRBV7-6 and TRBJ1-1; TRBD1 aligns across 8 bases. V dropped 0 bases and J dropped 2; count of bases not matched to a gene: 5. The CDR3 loop spans 16 amino acids. CDR1 and CDR2 from the germline V gene are SGHVS and FNYEAQ. The CDR3 protein is CASSLAGGTGNTEAFF. Written as DNA, the CDR3 is TGTGCCAGCAGCTTAGCGGGGGGGACAGGAAACACTGAAGCTTTCTTT.

This sequence joins TRBV5-1 and TRBJ2-1; TRBD2 agrees at 9 bases. The CDR3 loop spans 13 amino acids. The germline CDR1 and CDR2 sequences are SGHRS and YFSETQ. After removal of 6 bases from V and 6 bases from J, the junction contained 4 bases not matched to a gene. CDR3 sequence (DNA): TGCGCCAGCATGCTAGCGGGGACCAATGAGCAGTTCTTC. This gives the protein CASMLAGTNEQFF.

This clonotype was detected once. CDR3 nucleotide sequence: TGTGCCAGCAGCTTGGGGGCTGAAGCTTTCTTT. Translated, it gives CASSLGAEAFF. The chain links TRBV5-6 to TRBJ1-1; unclear D gene. CDR1 is SGHDT, CDR2 YYEEEE, per germline. V was shortened by 0 bases and J by 6 bases, with 3 bases between the two germline ends. The CDR3 is 11 amino acids.